This TCR beta chain was documented in a study of T-cell memory formation after mild COVID-19. Note on this clonotype: Its antigen remains unidentified.

Study results and caveats: Some SARS-CoV-2-responding clones were already detected in memory before infection. The SARS-CoV-2 specificity of second-wave clones reaching peak at day 37 remained unverified. A second wave expanding day 15 to 37 was CD4+-biased; contracting clones were balanced. Shrinking CD4+ clones resided mostly in CM and EM, and CD8+ ones in EMRA.

The CDR3 contains 11 residues. The V gene's germline CDR1 is DFQATT and CDR2 SNEGSKA (reference sequence). With 6 bases removed from V and 4 bases from J, the gap between germline ends came to 9 bases. Each CDR3 protein is one row after TCRdb ran MiXCR on the 5' RACE reads. Of a few hundred thousand distinct CDR3 sequences in the sample, less than 25% were seen once. V and J are TRBV20-1 and TRBJ2-5; unclear D gene. Sequencing was done on a sample of PBMCs or a T cell subset sorted from them (not recorded which). The clonotype was recovered from an adult woman who had mild COVID-19 (a few samples of this study predate the infection). Cell type and time point are not known. In nucleotides, the CDR3 is TGCAGTGCCCCCCGAGCAGAGACCCAGTACTTC. Amino acid sequence: CSAPRAETQYF.